This T cell receptor beta chain is from a study of PD-L1 blockade in urothelial cancer. Whole-study findings and limits: Improved survival was predicted by pretreatment blood TCR clonality below the median.

Some clones are missing from TCRdb's copy, which holds only in-frame ones; the method was immunoSEQ multiplex PCR. Among about 20,000 clones listed, about 86% were seen once. A word on this clone: Its antigen is unknown.

Urothelial carcinoma in patients was locally advanced or metastatic. In germline, CDR1 is MDHEN, CDR2 SYDVKM. The CDR3 consists of 17 residues. Trimming cost V 5 bases and J 3 bases; bases outside gene matches: 12. Sequenced here: PBMCs, sampled around atezolizumab (anti-PD-L1) treatment. The V call is TRBV28, the J call TRBJ2-3; 9 bases are a match to TRBD1. This receptor was identified in a man aged 45-65 years with urothelial cancer. Here the CDR3 reads CASSLGTGRRGTDTQYF. Written as DNA, the CDR3 is TGTGCCAGCAGTCTAGGGACAGGGAGGAGGGGAACAGATACGCAGTATTTT.